Below, 13 T cell receptor beta chains from the same sample are listed, as sequenced in a study of shared clonotypes between healthy human individuals. Data came from immunoSEQ multiplex PCR; TCRdb stores just in-frame clones and leaves some out. Of more than 2,000,000 clones in the sample, over 90% were seen once. The specimen sequenced was naive CD4+ T cells from PBMCs. Subset given: CD45RA+ positively selected. The receptors shown here come from a man aged 18 to 29 in good health. Some clones in this sample may be carry-over from other donors' samples.

This clone was observed once. The V call is TRBV9, the J call TRBJ2-7, with 8 nucleotides matching TRBD2. Losses at the gene ends were 2 bases for V and 6 bases for J; bases not matched to a gene: 4. Per the germline V gene, CDR1 is SGDLS and CDR2 is YYNGEE. CDR3 size: 13 residues. CDR3 protein: CASSVSGIGEQYF. CDR3 in DNA: TGTGCCAGCAGCGTTAGCGGGATTGGCGAGCAGTACTTC.

V and J are TRBV10-1 and TRBJ2-1; TRBD1 matches at 7 bases. Germline V lookup: CDR1 WNHNN, CDR2 SYGVQD (reference sequence). Germline trimming cut 2 bases from V and 7 bases from J; bases unmatched to any gene: 17. This CDR3 is 18 amino acids long. This CDR3 reads CASSETLPGQISKNEQFF. The CDR3 bases are TGCGCCAGCAGTGAGACTTTGCCGGGACAGATTAGTAAAAATGAGCAGTTCTTC.

This chain connects TRBV10-3 to TRBJ2-1; D might be TRBD2 (7 bases). CDR3 length: 16 amino acids. The V gene's germline CDR1 is ENHRY and CDR2 SYGVKD. Trimming stripped 0 bases from V and 7 bases from J, with 16 bases between. The CDR3 loop reads CAISESGGGPLNEQFF. The CDR3 nucleotides are TGTGCCATCAGTGAGTCAGGGGGAGGGCCTCTTAATGAGCAGTTCTTC.

This chain joins TRBV19 and TRBJ1-5; D may be TRBD1 (5 bases). This CDR3 is built from 14 residues. With 4 bases removed from V and 5 bases from J, the gap between germline ends came to 12 bases. From germline, CDR1 is LNHDA and CDR2 SQIVND (reference sequence). CDR3 loop: CASSSRERYQPQHF. The CDR3 DNA sequence: TGTGCCAGTAGTAGCAGGGAGCGATATCAGCCCCAGCATTTT.

V is TRBV7-9 and J is TRBJ1-1; D gene uncertain. Trimming took 5 bases from V and 5 from J, leaving 15 bases between them. This CDR3 region has 14 residues. In germline, CDR1 is SEHNR, CDR2 FQNEAQ (reference sequence). CDR3 sequence: CASSISGTGTEAFF. The CDR3 bases are TGTGCCAGCAGCATCAGCGGAACGGGGACTGAAGCTTTCTTT.

The genes are TRBV5-1 and TRBJ2-7; TRBD2 aligns across 8 bases. CDR1 is SGHRS and CDR2 is YFSETQ in the germline V gene. CDR3 length: 15 residues. V shed 1 base and J 3 bases; nucleotides not matched to a gene: 6. CDR3 nucleotide sequence: TGCGCCAGCAGCTTGATCGCTAGCGGGTACTACGAGCAGTACTTC. Translated, it gives CASSLIASGYYEQYF.

The rearrangement joins TRBV11-2 to TRBJ2-3; D is unclear. Germline CDR1 and CDR2: SGHAT and FQNNGV. The CDR3 totals 15 residues. V was trimmed by 1 base and J by 6 bases, leaving 14 bases between them. The CDR3 DNA follows: TGTGCCAGCAGCTTAGCTGAACAGCGCCTGGATACGCAGTATTTT. This codes for CASSLAEQRLDTQYF.

About this clone itself: Other DNA sequences in the same sample also yield this CDR3. The chain has TRBV5-1 and TRBJ2-5; 10 bases are shared with TRBD2. CDR3 size: 15 residues. Germline V gene data show CDR1 as SGHRS and CDR2 as YFSETQ. V lost 0 bases to trimming and J lost 4 bases; unmatched junction nucleotides: 3. In DNA, the CDR3 is TGCGCCAGCAGCTTGGCCTTAGCGGGAGGAGAGACCCAGTACTTC. The encoded protein is CASSLALAGGETQYF. The complete variable domain, with remaining parts taken from reference TRBV5-1 and TRBJ2-5, reads KAGVTQTPRYLIKTRGQQVTLSCSPISGHRSVSWYQQTPGQGLQFLFEYFSETQRNKGNFPGRFSGRQFSNSRSEMNVSTLELGDSALYLCASSLALAGGETQYFGPGTRLLVL.

The rearrangement uses TRBV7-9 and TRBJ1-4, with 10 positions matching TRBD1. CDR3 length: 19 residues. J gave up 7 bases and V 5 bases, and 19 bases lay outside the gene matches. Germline CDR1 is SEHNR and CDR2 is FQNEAQ (reference sequence). The DNA of the CDR3 is TGTGCCAGCAGCCCGATGGGACAGGGGAGTCTTCGGTTAGGTGAAAAACTGTTTTTT. Encoded protein: CASSPMGQGSLRLGEKLFF.

The V and J genes are TRBV25-1 and TRBJ1-6; possibly TRBD1 for D (5 bases). The germline gives CDR1 MGHDK, CDR2 SYGVNS. V shed 6 bases and J shed 9 bases, with 15 bases lying between them. The CDR3 loop spans 14 amino acids. CDR3 in DNA: TGTGCCAGCAGCAGAGGGGCCGCTGGTTCACCCCTCCACTTT. Translating it yields CASSRGAAGSPLHF.

The chain has TRBV6-1 and TRBJ2-1; 7 bases agree with TRBD2. CDR3 length equals 9 residues. CDR1 and CDR2 (germline): MNHNS, SASEGT. The trim removed 10 bases at V and 10 bases at J, leaving 1 base unmatched. CDR3 DNA: TGTGCCACCGGGAGGGAGCAGTTCTTC. Encoded protein: CATGREQFF.

This chain joins TRBV6-6 and TRBJ2-5; the D gene is possibly TRBD1 (5 bases). The CDR3 extends over 14 amino acids. The V and J ends lost 0 bases and 5 bases respectively, with 10 bases between them. Germline CDR1 is MNHNY and CDR2 is SVGAGI (reference sequence). CDR3 in DNA: TGTGCCAGCAGTTACTCGACCAGGGTTGAGACCCAGTACTTC. Translation: CASSYSTRVETQYF.

V and J are TRBV23-1 and TRBJ2-7; unclear D gene. TRBV23-1 counts as an open reading frame of uncertain function. CDR3 length: 15 amino acids. Deletions cut 6 bases from V and 2 bases from J, with 17 bases between. CDR3 amino acids: CASSPTLPGPYEQYF. In DNA, the CDR3 is TGCGCCAGCAGCCCGACCCTGCCAGGCCCCTACGAGCAGTACTTC.